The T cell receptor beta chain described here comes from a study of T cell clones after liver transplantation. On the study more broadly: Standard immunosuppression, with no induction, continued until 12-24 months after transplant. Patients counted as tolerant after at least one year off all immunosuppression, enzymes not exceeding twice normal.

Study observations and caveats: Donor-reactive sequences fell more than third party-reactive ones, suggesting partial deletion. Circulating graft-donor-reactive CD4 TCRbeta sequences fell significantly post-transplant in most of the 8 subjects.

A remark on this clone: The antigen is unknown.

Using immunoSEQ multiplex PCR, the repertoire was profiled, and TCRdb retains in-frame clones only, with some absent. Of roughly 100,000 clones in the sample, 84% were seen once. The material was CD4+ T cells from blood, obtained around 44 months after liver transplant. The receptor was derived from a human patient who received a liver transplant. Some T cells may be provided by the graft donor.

The CDR3 is CASSLSAKTGARSPYEQYF. CDR3 coding DNA: TGTGCCAGCAGCTTAAGTGCGAAGACGGGGGCCCGATCCCCCTACGAGCAGTACTTC. The chain links TRBV11-2 to TRBJ2-7, with D perhaps given as TRBD1 or TRBD2 (6 bases each). The CDR3 length is 19 residues. V was pared by 2 bases and J by 2 bases, with 25 bases between. Germline assignment: CDR1 SGHAT and CDR2 FQNNGV.